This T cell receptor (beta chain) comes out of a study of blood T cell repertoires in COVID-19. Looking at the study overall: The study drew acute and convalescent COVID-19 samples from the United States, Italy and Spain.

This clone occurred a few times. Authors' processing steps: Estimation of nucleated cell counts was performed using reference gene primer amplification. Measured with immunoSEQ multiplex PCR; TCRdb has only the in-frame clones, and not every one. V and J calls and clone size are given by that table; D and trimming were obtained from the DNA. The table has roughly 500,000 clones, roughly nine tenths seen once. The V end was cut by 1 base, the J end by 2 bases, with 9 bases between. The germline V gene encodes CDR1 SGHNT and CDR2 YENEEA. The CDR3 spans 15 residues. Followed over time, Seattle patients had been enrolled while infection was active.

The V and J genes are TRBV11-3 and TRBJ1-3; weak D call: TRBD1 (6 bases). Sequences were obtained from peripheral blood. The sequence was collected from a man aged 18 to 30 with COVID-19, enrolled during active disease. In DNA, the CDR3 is TGTGCCAGCAGCTTAGTAGGGGGAACTGGAAACACCATATATTTT. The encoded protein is CASSLVGGTGNTIYF.